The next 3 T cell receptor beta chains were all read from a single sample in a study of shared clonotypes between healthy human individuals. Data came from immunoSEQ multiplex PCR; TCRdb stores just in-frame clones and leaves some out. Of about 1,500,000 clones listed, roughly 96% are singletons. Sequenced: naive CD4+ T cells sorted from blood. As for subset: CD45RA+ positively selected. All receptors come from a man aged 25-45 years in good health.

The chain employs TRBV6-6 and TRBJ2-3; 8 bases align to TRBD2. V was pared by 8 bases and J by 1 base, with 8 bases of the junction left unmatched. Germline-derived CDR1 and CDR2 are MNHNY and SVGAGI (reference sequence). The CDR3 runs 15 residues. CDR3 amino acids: CASCQRGLGTDTQYF. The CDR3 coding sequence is TGTGCCAGCTGCCAGCGGGGGCTCGGCACAGATACGCAGTATTTT.

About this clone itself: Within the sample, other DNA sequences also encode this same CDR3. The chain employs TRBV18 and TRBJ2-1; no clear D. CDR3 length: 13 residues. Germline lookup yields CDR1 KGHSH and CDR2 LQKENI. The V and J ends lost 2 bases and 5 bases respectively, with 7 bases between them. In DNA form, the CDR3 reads TGTGCCAGCTCACCAGGAATAGACAATGAGCAGTTCTTC. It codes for CASSPGIDNEQFF.

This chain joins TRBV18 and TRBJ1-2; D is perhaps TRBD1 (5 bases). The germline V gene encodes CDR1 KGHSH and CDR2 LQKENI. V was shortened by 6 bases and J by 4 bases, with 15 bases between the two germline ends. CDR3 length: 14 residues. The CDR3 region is CASSSSRETYGYTF. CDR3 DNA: TGTGCCAGCTCGTCAAGCAGGGAGACCTATGGCTACACCTTC.